This T cell receptor (beta chain) emerged from a study of T cells after yellow fever vaccination. For TCR, cDNA came from 5'RACE template switching, which added a universal primer site and UMIs. Each CDR3 protein gets one entry after TCRdb re-called the 5' RACE reads with MiXCR. The sample shows roughly 320,000 distinct CDR3 sequences, 9.5% to 12% of them seen only once. General observations from the study: Peak timing came faster in the weaker secondary response, day 5 versus 15. Within FACS-sorted repertoires, abundant clonotypes contaminating from the bulk population could be present.

Note on this clonotype: Antigen specificity is unknown.

Germline V lookup: CDR1 SGDLS, CDR2 YYNGEE. The CDR3 loop spans 16 amino acids. J was trimmed by 2 bases and V by 4 bases; bases with no gene match: 8. The chain joins TRBV9 to TRBJ2-7, with 11 bases aligning to TRBD2. Sequences were derived from CD4+ T cells sorted from PBMCs, sampled 45 days after the yellow fever booster vaccination. The sequence came from a man aged 18 to 29 who received the YFV17D yellow fever vaccine. This chain's CDR3 is CASSPVRGLAAYEQYF. The CDR3 bases are TGTGCCAGCAGCCCAGTGAGGGGACTAGCGGCCTACGAGCAGTACTTC.